Listed below are T cell receptor beta chains from one sample, sequenced in a study of low-dose radiotherapy and immunotherapy resistance in tumors. TCRdb re-called the reads with MiXCR, one entry per CDR3 protein. The sample consists of roughly 60,000 distinct CDR3 sequences, approximately 25% of them appearing once. The starting material was PBMCs, obtained before treatment. The receptors stem from a male donor with prostate cancer. Both conserved end residues are part of each CDR3. The D gene is left open where the match is weak. Where a row states a size, it is once, few, many or the class of an expanded clone; other rows omit it.

>TRBV5-1|many|NA|16|TRBJ1-1
CASSLAETGFFTEAFF
TGCGCCAGCAGCTTGGCCGAAACAGGGTTTTTCACTGAAGCTTTCTTT
>TRBV20-1|many|TRBD1|13|TRBJ1-5
CSARETGVQPQHF
TGCAGTGCTAGAGAGACAGGGGTTCAGCCCCAGCATTTT
>TRBV19|many|NA|16|TRBJ2-5
CASSIRRAGDQETQYF
TGTGCCAGTAGTATCCGCCGGGCAGGGGATCAAGAGACCCAGTACTTC
>TRBV2|many|NA|13|TRBJ1-3
CASSFATGNTIYF
TGTGCCAGCTCCTTCGCGACGGGAAACACCATATATTTT
>TRBV29-1|many|NA|13|TRBJ2-4
CSVVAVNVNIQYF
TGCAGCGTTGTGGCAGTTAATGTAAACATTCAGTACTTC
>TRBV2|many|NA|13|TRBJ2-1
CASSVDRFNEQFF
TGTGCCAGCAGTGTCGACAGGTTCAATGAGCAGTTCTTC
>TRBV20-1|few|NA|13|TRBJ2-4
CSARGGVKNIQYF
TGCAGTGCTAGAGGGGGGGTCAAAAACATTCAGTACTTC
>TRBV5-4|many|NA|12|TRBJ2-7
CASSLAGREQYF
TGTGCCAGCAGCTTGGCGGGGCGCGAGCAGTACTTC
>TRBV9|NA|TRBD1|16|TRBJ2-3
CASSVAQGASTDTQYF
TGTGCCAGCAGCGTAGCCCAGGGGGCGTCGACAGATACGCAGTATTTT
>TRBV12-3/TRBV12-4|NA|NA|13|TRBJ1-1
CASSLRQYTEAFF
TGTGCCAGCAGTTTACGGCAGTACACTGAAGCTTTCTTT
>TRBV7-2|NA|NA|14|TRBJ1-2
CASSTTGGDAGYTF
TGTGCCAGCAGCACCACCGGGGGGGACGCTGGCTACACCTTC
>TRBV29-1|many|NA|12|TRBJ2-7
CSVEEDSYEQYF
TGCAGCGTTGAAGAGGACAGCTACGAGCAGTACTTC
>TRBV12-3/TRBV12-4|NA|TRBD1|15|TRBJ1-5
CASSLGGQNNQPQHF
TGTGCCAGCAGTTTGGGGGGACAGAATAATCAGCCCCAGCATTTT
>TRBV9|NA|NA|14|TRBJ2-5
CASSVEGAKETQYF
TGTGCCAGCAGCGTAGAAGGGGCAAAGGAGACCCAGTACTTC
>TRBV2|many|TRBD1|17|TRBJ2-6
CASSLGTGPRGANVLTF
TGTGCCAGCAGTCTTGGGACAGGGCCGCGAGGGGCCAACGTCCTGACTTTC
>TRBV20-1|many|NA|13|TRBJ1-2
CSASRQFSYGYTF
TGCAGTGCTTCCCGACAGTTTAGCTATGGCTACACCTTC
>TRBV18|many|NA|14|TRBJ1-1
CASSPIRGNTEAFF
TGTGCCAGCTCACCAATCCGGGGTAACACTGAAGCTTTCTTT
>TRBV29-1|many|TRBD1|13|TRBJ2-2
CGTGFPSAGELFF
TGCGGGACAGGGTTTCCTAGCGCCGGGGAGCTGTTTTTT
>TRBV7-2|many|NA|16|TRBJ2-3
CASSQTGRGVTDTQYF
TGTGCCAGCAGTCAAACGGGGAGAGGGGTCACAGATACGCAGTATTTT
>TRBV28|NA|NA|15|TRBJ2-5
CAIRKGRTREETQYF
TGTGCCATCAGGAAAGGGCGGACGAGAGAAGAGACCCAGTACTTC
>TRBV7-9|many|NA|12|TRBJ2-1
CATLRSYNEQFF
TGTGCCACCTTACGCTCCTACAATGAGCAGTTCTTC
>TRBV7-9|NA|NA|12|TRBJ1-1
CASSRLNTEAFF
TGTGCCAGCAGCCGCCTTAACACTGAAGCTTTCTTT
>TRBV12-3/TRBV12-4|many|TRBD2|14|TRBJ2-7
CASRPGTSGYEQYF
TGTGCCAGCAGACCCGGGACTAGCGGTTACGAGCAGTACTTC
>TRBV30|many|NA|15|TRBJ1-1
CAWTPRSRVNTEAFF
TGTGCCTGGACCCCTAGATCCAGGGTGAACACTGAAGCTTTCTTT
>TRBV30|many|NA|15|TRBJ2-2
CASPLLRGATGELFF
TGTGCCTCCCCTCTTCTGCGAGGGGCCACCGGGGAGCTGTTTTTT
>TRBV27|few|TRBD1|16|TRBJ1-1
CASSLESGQGDTEAFF
TGTGCCAGCAGTTTGGAGTCGGGACAGGGGGACACTGAAGCTTTCTTT
>TRBV7-8|many|NA|16|TRBJ1-5
CASSLSSGYGNQPQHF
TGTGCCAGCAGCTTAAGCTCGGGTTATGGCAATCAGCCCCAGCATTTT
>TRBV5-4|many|NA|12|TRBJ2-6
CASSSVGNVLTF
TGTGCCAGCAGCAGCGTTGGGAACGTCCTGACTTTC
>TRBV20-1|NA|TRBD2|14|TRBJ2-7
CSARGLAGEGEQYF
TGCAGTGCTAGAGGACTAGCGGGAGAGGGTGAGCAGTACTTC
>TRBV2|many|TRBD2|18|TRBJ2-1
CASSFPRGLAGVGGEQFF
TGTGCCAGCAGCTTCCCGCGGGGACTAGCGGGAGTGGGGGGTGAGCAGTTCTTC
>TRBV13|few|NA|17|TRBJ1-3
CASSLIGPGSSGNTIYF
TGTGCCAGCAGCTTAATTGGACCCGGGAGCTCTGGAAACACCATATATTTT
>TRBV7-9|medium-sized|NA|17|TRBJ2-3
CASRRRWGWARADTQYF
TGTGCCAGCAGACGACGGTGGGGCTGGGCAAGGGCAGATACGCAGTATTTT
>TRBV7-2|NA|NA|14|TRBJ2-2
CASSLVADTGELFF
TGTGCCAGCAGCTTAGTCGCAGACACCGGGGAGCTGTTTTTT
>TRBV12-3/TRBV12-4|many|NA|14|TRBJ1-1
CASSLQGLNTEAFF
TGTGCCAGCAGTTTACAAGGGTTGAACACTGAAGCTTTCTTT
>TRBV2|NA|NA|18|TRBJ2-2
CASSEAVFGGRGAGELFF
TGTGCCAGCAGTGAAGCAGTTTTTGGGGGGCGAGGGGCCGGGGAGCTGTTTTTT
>TRBV5-1|NA|NA|14|TRBJ2-2
CASSFSGNTGELFF
TGCGCCAGCAGCTTCTCAGGGAACACCGGGGAGCTGTTTTTT
>TRBV6-2/TRBV6-3|NA|TRBD1|16|TRBJ1-2
CASSYIRTGGGYGYTF
TGTGCCAGCAGTTACATCCGGACAGGGGGCGGCTATGGCTACACCTTC
>TRBV25-1|NA|NA|15|TRBJ2-7
CASSDRQGLSYEQYF
TGTGCCAGCAGTGACCGCCAGGGACTTTCCTACGAGCAGTACTTC
>TRBV4-1|many|NA|13|TRBJ1-1
CASSPPGNTEAFF
TGCGCCAGCAGCCCGCCTGGGAACACTGAAGCTTTCTTT
>TRBV6-5|NA|NA|13|TRBJ1-5
CASSRGVDQPQHF
TGTGCCAGCAGCAGAGGAGTTGATCAGCCCCAGCATTTT
>TRBV20-1|NA|TRBD1|13|TRBJ2-5
CSGGQGAEETQYF
TGCAGTGGGGGACAGGGGGCCGAAGAGACCCAGTACTTC
>TRBV4-2|NA|NA|14|TRBJ2-7
CASSQDTNGLGQYF
TGTGCCAGCAGCCAAGATACAAACGGACTCGGGCAGTACTTC